This T cell receptor beta chain is drawn from a study of cytomegalovirus exposure and HLA in healthy donors. General observations from the study: With DRB1 most and HLA-C fewest, TCR association rates differed between HLA loci in a later analysis.

As to this clone: What it binds is unknown.

The CDR3 has 11 amino acids. V lost 4 bases, J lost 5 bases, and 4 bases lay in between. Germline lookup yields CDR1 SGHTA and CDR2 FQGNSA. The study ran its PCR with 60 Vbeta and 13 Jbeta primers. Per the original methods: Roughly 12 million shared chains were among roughly 81 million unique TCR beta chains counted in a later analysis. Produced via immunoSEQ multiplex PCR; TCRdb's table is partial and in-frame only. V and J calls and clone size come straight from that table; D and trimming were deduced from the DNA. The table records 90,000 or so clones, approximately 71% of them present only once. This clonotype was sampled from a woman aged 18-30 years in good health and CMV-seropositive. The chain has TRBV7-2 and TRBJ2-3; the D is unclear. The sequenced material came from PBMCs. CDR3 amino acids: CASSSRDTQYF. The DNA for the CDR3 is TGTGCCAGCAGCTCGCGAGATACGCAGTATTTT.